Following are 13 T cell receptor beta chains from one sample sequenced in a study. TCRdb ran MiXCR on the 5' RACE reads and lists one entry per CDR3 protein. The sample records 50,000 to 80,000 distinct CDR3 sequences, roughly 23% being singletons. Sequencing was carried out using memory CD4+ T cells sorted from a lymph node. Subset in this sample: memory CD4+ T cells, CD4+CD45RO+CD25-. The source of these receptors is a female donor with breast cancer.

The CDR3 DNA sequence: TGCGCCAGCAGTGCCTCTAGCGGCTACGAGCAGTACTTC. Translation gives CASSASSGYEQYF. The chain uses TRBV5-1 and TRBJ2-7, with 7 positions matching TRBD2. CDR1 and CDR2 (germline): SGHRS, YFSETQ. CDR3 length: 13 amino acids. V lost 5 bases and J lost 3; bases outside the gene matches: 5.

This chain connects TRBV7-9 to TRBJ1-4, with 9 positions matching TRBD1. Germline V lookup: CDR1 SEHNR, CDR2 FQNEAQ (reference sequence). V lost 5 bases to trimming and J lost 10 bases; unmatched junction nucleotides: 17. The CDR3 has 17 residues. The CDR3 spells CASSPSGTGKVSGKLFF. In nucleotides, the CDR3 is TGTGCCAGCAGCCCCTCCGGGACAGGGAAGGTTAGCGGAAAACTGTTTTTT.

On this clonotype: A read error may be the cause here, since a much bigger clone is one base away. The chain has TRBV29-1 and TRBJ1-2, with unresolved D. Germline CDR1 SQVTM, CDR2 ANQGSEA. This CDR3 is 15 amino acids long. This CDR3 is CSVERTTGRLYGCTF. In DNA form, the CDR3 reads TGCAGCGTTGAACGGACGACCGGGCGGCTCTATGGCTGCACCTTC.

V usage is TRBV29-1 and J usage is TRBJ2-6; D remains unclear. Trimming stripped 4 bases from V and 1 base from J, with 5 bases between. CDR1 and CDR2 (germline): SQVTM, ANQGSEA. CDR3 size: 13 residues. The CDR3 DNA follows: TGCAGCGTTGTAGAGTCTGGGGCCAACGTCCTGACTTTC. This sequence encodes CSVVESGANVLTF. Looking up the rest from reference TRBV29-1 and TRBJ2-6 gives the full variable domain: SAVISQKPSRDICQRGTSLTIQCQVDSQVTMMFWYRQQPGQSLTLIATANQGSEATYESGFVIDKFPISRPNLTFSTLTVSNMSPEDSSIYLCSVVESGANVLTFGAGSRLTVL.

V and J are TRBV7-2 and TRBJ1-2, with D perhaps matching TRBD1 (5 bases). This CDR3 is built from 16 residues. V was cut by 1 base and J by 3 bases, with 15 bases left in between. The germline CDR1 and CDR2 sequences are SGHTA and FQGNSA. CDR3 protein: CASSLGPQGAYYGYTF. The CDR3 DNA sequence: TGTGCCAGCAGCTTAGGGCCCCAAGGGGCTTACTATGGCTACACCTTC.

The chain recombines TRBV7-2 with TRBJ2-3; D remains ambiguous. The germline CDR1 and CDR2 sequences are SGHTA and FQGNSA. The CDR3 is made up of 14 amino acids. The V and J ends lost 4 bases and 2 bases respectively, with 10 bases between them. The CDR3, as DNA: TGTGCCAGCAGCTCGTATCAACACACAGATACGCAGTATTTT. This codes for CASSSYQHTDTQYF.

For the CDR3, the DNA is TGTGCCAGCAGTGTTGGCTTAAACAATGAGCAGTTCTTC. Translating it yields CASSVGLNNEQFF. The rearrangement joins TRBV2 to TRBJ2-1; D is undetermined. The CDR3 is 13 amino acids. V dropped 4 bases and J dropped 5 bases, with 9 bases sitting between them. Germline values: CDR1 SNHLY, CDR2 FYNNEI.

The genes are TRBV28 and TRBJ2-2; no reliable D call. The CDR3 is 14 residues long. V was cut by 7 bases and J by 1 base, with 10 bases left in between. Looked up from germline, CDR1 is MDHEN and CDR2 is SYDVKM. The CDR3, as DNA: TGTGCCAGCATTTCAGGCGTGAACACCGGGGAGCTGTTTTTT. As protein: CASISGVNTGELFF.

The rearrangement uses TRBV7-2 and TRBJ2-1; TRBD1 matches 8 bases. This CDR3 is 16 amino acids long. CDR1 SGHTA and CDR2 FQGNSA come from the germline V gene. The V segment lost 5 bases and the J segment 3 bases; nucleotides outside the gene matches: 9. The CDR3 here is CASSRTGQGIYNEQFF. The CDR3 region has the DNA TGTGCCAGCAGCCGAACCGGACAGGGAATCTACAATGAGCAGTTCTTC.

This clonotype was picked up one time. The chain has TRBV9 and TRBJ1-1; the match to TRBD1 covers 7 bases. Per germline, CDR1 SGDLS and CDR2 YYNGEE. This CDR3 is 16 amino acids long. With V trimmed by 6 bases and J by 4 bases, 15 bases remained unmatched. The CDR3 nucleotides are TGTGCCAGCACCCCCCCGACAGGGTCGTTTAGCACTGAAGCTTTCTTT. It specifies CASTPPTGSFSTEAFF.

This clonotype was found a few times. CDR3 amino acids: CAISRRRDDYNEQFF. The CDR3 DNA sequence: TGTGCCATCAGCCGCCGCCGGGACGATTACAATGAGCAGTTCTTC. The chain recombines TRBV10-3 with TRBJ2-1; D may match TRBD1 or TRBD2 (5 bases each). Germline V gene sequence: CDR1 ENHRY, CDR2 SYGVKD. The CDR3 contains 15 residues. The V gene lost 6 bases and the J gene lost 4 bases, with 16 bases spanning the gap.

This clonotype has just one count. A much larger clone lies one base from this, so it may be a read error. The chain has TRBV20-1 and TRBJ1-6; 8 bases line up with TRBD1. Trimming at V came to 1 base and at J to 5 bases, leaving 13 bases not matched to a gene. CDR1 and CDR2 from the germline V gene are DFQATT and SNEGSKA (reference sequence). This CDR3 has 18 residues. CDR3 DNA: TGCAGTGCTAGAGTTTGGACAGGGAGTAGGTCCAATAATTCACCCCTCCACTTT. This translates into CSARVWTGSRSNNSPLHF.

This clonotype was counted at least ten times. This chain uses TRBV4-3 with TRBJ2-7; D not resolved. Trimming stripped 0 bases from V and 3 bases from J, with 6 bases between. Germline V gene lookup returns CDR1 LGHNA and CDR2 YSLEER. CDR3 length equals 13 residues. The CDR3 loop reads CASSQEAGYEQYF. The CDR3 nucleotides are TGCGCCAGCAGCCAAGAAGCTGGCTACGAGCAGTACTTC.